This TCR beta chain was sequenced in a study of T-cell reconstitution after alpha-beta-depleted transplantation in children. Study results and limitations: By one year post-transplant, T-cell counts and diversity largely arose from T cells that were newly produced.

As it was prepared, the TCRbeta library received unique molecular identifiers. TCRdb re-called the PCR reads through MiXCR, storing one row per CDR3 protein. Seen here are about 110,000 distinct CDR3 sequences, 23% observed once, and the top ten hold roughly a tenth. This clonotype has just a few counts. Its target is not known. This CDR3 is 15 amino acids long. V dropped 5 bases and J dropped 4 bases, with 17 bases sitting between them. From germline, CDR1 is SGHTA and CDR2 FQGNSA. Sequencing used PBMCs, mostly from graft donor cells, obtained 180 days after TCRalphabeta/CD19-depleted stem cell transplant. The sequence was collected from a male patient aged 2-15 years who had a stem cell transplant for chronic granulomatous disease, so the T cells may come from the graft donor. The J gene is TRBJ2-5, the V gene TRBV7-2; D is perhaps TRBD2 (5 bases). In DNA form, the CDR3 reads TGTGCCAGCAGCCCCCCCGTTCGTGGGAGAGAGACCCAGTACTTC. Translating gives CASSPPVRGRETQYF.